The table lists the clone carrying this T cell receptor beta chain with a few counts. What it binds is not known. Germline V gives CDR1 SGHTA, CDR2 FQGNSA. Germline trimming cut 4 bases from V and 9 bases from J; bases unmatched to any gene: 5. The CDR3 has 13 residues. The data are from a study of T cells in localized non-small cell lung cancer. Notes on the study in general: One tumor region alone was sequenced, and heterogeneity therefore remains possible. Of the tissues analyzed, uninvolved adjacent lung showed maximal T cell clonality, greater than tumor.

Assay used: immunoSEQ multiplex PCR; TCRdb lists only in-frame clones, some missing. The sample holds 20,000 to 25,000 clones, more than 75% seen once. This TCR was sampled from a man aged 40 to 70 with stage II squamous cell lung carcinoma. This chain uses TRBV7-2 with TRBJ2-2; 7 nucleotides align to TRBD2. The sample was PBMCs, taken before any cancer treatment. CDR3 in amino acids: CASSSSGARELFF. In nucleotides, the CDR3 is TGTGCCAGCAGCTCGAGCGGGGCGCGGGAGCTGTTTTTT.